These 4 T cell receptor beta chains came from one sample sequenced in a study of shared clonotypes between healthy human individuals. Repertoires were generated with immunoSEQ multiplex PCR, while TCRdb's copy carries only in-frame clones and drops some. The repertoire has about 1 million clones, 65% to 80% of them found once; the top ten carry about 1.5%. The sample was memory CD4+ T cells sorted from blood. The subset: CD45RA-negative fraction. These receptors were taken from a young man in good health.

The gene calls are TRBV10-2 and TRBJ1-1; D perhaps matches TRBD1 (5 bases). V lost 3 bases, J lost 4 bases, and 12 bases lay in between. CDR3 length equals 14 residues. Germline V gives CDR1 WSHSY, CDR2 SAAADI. The CDR3 DNA follows: TGCGCCAGCAGTGACGTAGGGGCGGGCACTGAAGCTTTCTTT. This gives the protein CASSDVGAGTEAFF.

This sequence joins TRBV5-6 and TRBJ2-1; 9 bases match TRBD1. The CDR3 is 14 amino acids. Germline CDR1 reads SGHDT; CDR2 reads YYEEEE. The V and J ends lost 0 bases and 8 bases, in that order; junction bases with no gene match: 3. The CDR3 loop is CASSLGTGAYEQFF. The CDR3 DNA follows: TGTGCCAGCAGCTTGGGGACAGGGGCCTATGAGCAGTTCTTC.

This clone was recorded at least ten times. V is TRBV5-5 and J is TRBJ1-5; TRBD1 is a possible D gene (5 bases). V shed 10 bases and J shed 7 bases, with 27 bases lying between them. The germline gives CDR1 SGHKS, CDR2 YYEKEE (reference sequence). The CDR3 length is 16 residues. This CDR3 is CASSNPGRGINQPQHF. The CDR3 DNA reads as TGTGCCTCCTCAAATCCAGGGCGCGGTATCAACCAGCCCCAGCATTTT.

A few counts support this clone. The V call is TRBV5-5, the J call TRBJ1-1; 7 bases match TRBD1. CDR1 and CDR2 (germline): SGHKS, YYEKEE (reference sequence). The CDR3 contains 13 residues. V dropped 2 bases and J dropped 4; count of bases not matched to a gene: 2. Written as DNA, the CDR3 is TGTGCCAGCAGCTTCACAGGGGCCACTGAAGCTTTCTTT. Its protein product is CASSFTGATEAFF.